This T cell receptor (beta chain) stems from a study of identical twins listed by TCRdb under 2016. Concerning the study at large: The study deep-sequenced TCR alpha and beta repertoires from monozygotic twins, unrelated adults of various ages and cord blood to test whether fetal clonotypes persist. To rule out contamination, replicate twin experiments were performed at different times with different library preparation protocols.

Libraries came from 5' RACE. Sequencing took place on an Illumina HiSeq 2000. Template switching added a universal primer binding site, and the final cDNA carried a unique molecular identifier that allowed TCR cDNA molecules to be counted accurately. Specific primers in the conserved constant-segment region were used to synthesize first-strand cDNA for TCR alpha and beta chains. To control for contamination, every cDNA library carried two barcodes: a SMART-Mk sample barcode plus Illumina barcodes. TruSeq adapter sequences, together with Illumina sample barcodes, were added in two successive PCR steps. TCR alpha and beta cDNA libraries were sequenced on the Illumina HiSeq platform with custom primers. The authors processed their data as follows. Unique molecular identifiers were extracted from raw reads with MiGEC, and CDR3 positions were determined with MiXCR. Recombination models were inferred per individual with the repgenHMM and IGoR tools using an EM algorithm. Shared clonotype analysis was performed with the tcR package in R, normalizing sharing by the product of cloneset sizes. To study raw recombination without the effects of thymic and clonal selection, out-of-frame nonproductive sequences were analyzed. TCRdb redid the processing of the public reads, applying fastp at Q25 and MiXCR, and retained in-frame beta chains. When rows share a CDR3 protein, they turn into one entry using the most common DNA and genes. TCRdb, not the original authors, processed these V and J calls. This sample holds some 730,000 distinct CDR3 sequences; 18% were observed only once. The top ten constitute about 12% of the sample.

Findings and caveats that apply to the study as a whole: Compared with coincidental sharing between unrelated individuals, out-of-frame TCR alpha sequences shared between twins had an excess of sequences with low generation probability. Conclusions relied on cross-sectional statistical analysis, since the same donors could not be followed over many years. Excess twin sharing in beta out-of-frame sequences was weaker because fewer shared sequences lowered the signal-to-noise ratio. Fewer insertions were carried by abundant cord blood beta clonotypes; a weaker similar trend was observed in young adult naive repertoires, while no such trend was observed in memory repertoires. In monozygotic twins, out-of-frame TCR alpha sharing was systematically underestimated by recombination models, although the models agreed with sharing between unrelated individuals. Invariant T cells such as MAIT and iNKT could partly confound zero-insertion analyses, although diverse VJ usage argued against such confounding for most clonotypes.

In this sample, this clonotype turned up once. What antigen it recognizes has not been identified. One base away there is no much larger clone; base qualities are not given. One read yields weak evidence. All donors were healthy Caucasians. The twin cohort consisted of three pairs of female monozygotic twins, all aged roughly 18 to 30 years. RNA for TCR libraries was isolated from peripheral blood mononuclear cells. These data were also reused for a study on T cells expressing NK-cell markers. From that second study: Three sorted T-cell subsets (CD3+CD56+NKG2C+, CD3+CD56+NKG2C- and CD3+CD56-NKG2C+) from several donors had their TCR beta-chain repertoires profiled. Among the eight sequenced donors, seven were HCMV-seropositive and one was HCMV-seronegative. To restrict sorting to alphabetaTCR-expressing T cells, an anti-gammadeltaTCR antibody was added in several experiments. In several donors, the dominant CD3+CD56+NKG2C+ clonotypes were among the top 10 CD8+ clonotypes and accounted for about 1.0-7.0% of CD8+ T cells. Those dominant clonotypes were again the most abundant among CD3+CD56-NKG2C+ cells in several donors, at about 25-60.1%. Whether the expanded NKG2C-expressing T cell clones were specific for HCMV antigens was left unclear. Randomly selected healthy volunteers, three men and five women, were used as the eight sequenced donors. HCMV serostatus was determined by detecting HCMV-specific IgG in serum with a commercial ELISA kit. For five or six donors, unsorted PBMC were also used to sequence bulk peripheral blood T-cell repertoires. MIGEC was used to demultiplex reads and group reads by UMI, and MiTCR was used to assemble and quantify clonotypes. To remove erroneous sequences, TCR cDNA sequences were retained only when supported by two or more reads. The tcR package was used for downstream repertoire analysis, with clonotypes matched between fractions based on CDR3 nucleotide sequence plus V segment. VDJmatch was used to annotate antigen specificity against VDJdb, with one amino acid substitution allowed in CDR3.

Sequencing was performed on PBMCs. The sequence was obtained from a young woman in good health.

The DNA sequence is TGTGCCAGCAGTGAGGACGGGGGGAGCTCCTACAATGAGCAGTTCTTC. This gives the protein CASSEDGGSSYNEQFF. The rearrangement combines TRBV2 with TRBJ2-1, and 7 bases in between align with TRBD2. As encoded in the germline V gene, CDR1 is SNHLY while CDR2 is FYNNEI. The germline V end is reduced by 3 bases and the J end by 0 bases; junction bases left unmatched: 5. The CDR3 sequence holds 16 residues, the cysteine and phenylalanine included. Only CDR3 DNA is held: 48 bases, read in frame from base 1. Reference TRBV2 and TRBJ2-1 genes cover what lies past the CDR3, so the full variable domain is EPEVTQTPSHQVTQMGQEVILRCVPISNHLYFYWYRQILGQKVEFLVSFYNNEISEKSEIFDDQFSVERPDGSNFTLKIRSTKLEDSAMYFCASSEDGGSSYNEQFFGPGTRLTVL.